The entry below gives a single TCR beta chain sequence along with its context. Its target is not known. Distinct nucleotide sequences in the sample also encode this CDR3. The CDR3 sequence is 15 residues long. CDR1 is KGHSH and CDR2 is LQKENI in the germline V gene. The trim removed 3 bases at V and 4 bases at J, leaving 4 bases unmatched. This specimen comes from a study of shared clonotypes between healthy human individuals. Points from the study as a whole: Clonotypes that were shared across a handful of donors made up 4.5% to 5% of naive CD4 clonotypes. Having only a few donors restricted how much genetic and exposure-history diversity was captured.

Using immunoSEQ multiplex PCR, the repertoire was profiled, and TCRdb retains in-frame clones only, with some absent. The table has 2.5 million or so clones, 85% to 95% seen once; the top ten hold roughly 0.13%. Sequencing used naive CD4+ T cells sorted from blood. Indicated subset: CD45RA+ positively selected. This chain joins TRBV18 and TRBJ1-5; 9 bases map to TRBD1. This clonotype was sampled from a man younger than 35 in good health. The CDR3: CASSPPGTGNQPQHF. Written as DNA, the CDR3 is TGTGCCAGCTCACCCCCCGGGACAGGGAATCAGCCCCAGCATTTT.